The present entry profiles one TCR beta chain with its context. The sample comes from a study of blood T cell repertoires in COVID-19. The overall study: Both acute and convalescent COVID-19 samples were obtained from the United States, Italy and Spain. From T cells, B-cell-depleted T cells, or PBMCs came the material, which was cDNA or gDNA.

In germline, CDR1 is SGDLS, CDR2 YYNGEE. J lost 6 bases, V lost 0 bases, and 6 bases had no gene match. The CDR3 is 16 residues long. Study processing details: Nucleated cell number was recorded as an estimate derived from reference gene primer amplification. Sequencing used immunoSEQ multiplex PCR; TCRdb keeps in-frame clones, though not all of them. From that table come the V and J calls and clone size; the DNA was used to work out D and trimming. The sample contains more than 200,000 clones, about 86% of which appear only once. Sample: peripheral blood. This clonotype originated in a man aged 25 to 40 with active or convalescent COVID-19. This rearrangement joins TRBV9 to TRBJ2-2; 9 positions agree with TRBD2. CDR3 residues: CASSVASGGFAGELFF. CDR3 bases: TGTGCCAGCAGCGTAGCAAGCGGGGGGTTCGCCGGGGAGCTGTTTTTT.